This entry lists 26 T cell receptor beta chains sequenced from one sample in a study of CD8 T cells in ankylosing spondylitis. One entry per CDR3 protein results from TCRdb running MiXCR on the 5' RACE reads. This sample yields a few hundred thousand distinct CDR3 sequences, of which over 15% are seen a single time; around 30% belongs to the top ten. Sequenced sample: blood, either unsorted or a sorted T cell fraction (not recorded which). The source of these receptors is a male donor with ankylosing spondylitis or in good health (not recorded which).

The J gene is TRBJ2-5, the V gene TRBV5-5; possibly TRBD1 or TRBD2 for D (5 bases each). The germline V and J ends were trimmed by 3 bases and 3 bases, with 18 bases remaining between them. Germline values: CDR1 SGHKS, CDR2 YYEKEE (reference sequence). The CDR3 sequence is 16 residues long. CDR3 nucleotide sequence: TGTGCCAGCAGCTCAAACTTACCGGGGCTGGAAGAGACCCAGTACTTC. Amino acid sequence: CASSSNLPGLEETQYF.

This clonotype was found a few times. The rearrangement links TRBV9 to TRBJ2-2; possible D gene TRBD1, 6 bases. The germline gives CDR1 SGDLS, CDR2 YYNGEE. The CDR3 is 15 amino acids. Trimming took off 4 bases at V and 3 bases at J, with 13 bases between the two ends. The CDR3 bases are TGTGCCAGCAGCCCGTCAGGACAGTACACCGGGGAGCTGTTTTTT. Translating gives CASSPSGQYTGELFF.

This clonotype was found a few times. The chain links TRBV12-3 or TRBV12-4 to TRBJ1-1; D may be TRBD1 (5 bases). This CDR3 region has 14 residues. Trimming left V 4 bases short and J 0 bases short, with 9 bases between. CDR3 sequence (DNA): TGTGCCAGCAGTTATACAGGCATGAACACTGAAGCTTTCTTT. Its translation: CASSYTGMNTEAFF.

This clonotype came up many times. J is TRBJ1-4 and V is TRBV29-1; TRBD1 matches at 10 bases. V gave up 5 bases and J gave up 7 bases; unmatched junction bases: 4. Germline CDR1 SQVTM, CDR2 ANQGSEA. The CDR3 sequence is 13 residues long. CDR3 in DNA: TGCAGCGTTATGACAGGGGGCAGTGAAAAACTGTTTTTT. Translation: CSVMTGGSEKLFF.

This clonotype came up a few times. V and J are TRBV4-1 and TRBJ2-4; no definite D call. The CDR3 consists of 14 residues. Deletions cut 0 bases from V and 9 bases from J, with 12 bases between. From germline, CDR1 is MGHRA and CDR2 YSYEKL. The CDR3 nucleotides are TGCGCCAGCAGCCAAGATCCCAGGTCTGGCATTCAGTACTTC. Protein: CASSQDPRSGIQYF.

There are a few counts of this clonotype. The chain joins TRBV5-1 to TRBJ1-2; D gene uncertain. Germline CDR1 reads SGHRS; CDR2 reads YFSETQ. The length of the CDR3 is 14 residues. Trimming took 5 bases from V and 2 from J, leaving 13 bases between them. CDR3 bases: TGCGCCAGCAGGGCAATGGACGGAAACTATGGCTACACCTTC. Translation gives CASRAMDGNYGYTF.

CDR3 residues: CASSPGVSGIETDTQYF. The CDR3 nucleotides read TGCGCCAGCAGCCCCGGGGTAAGCGGGATCGAAACAGATACGCAGTATTTT. V and J are TRBV5-1 and TRBJ2-3, with 7 bases aligning to TRBD2. Germline V gives CDR1 SGHRS, CDR2 YFSETQ. Trimming cost V 4 bases and J 3 bases; bases outside gene matches: 14. The CDR3 totals 17 residues.

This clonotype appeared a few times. The CDR3 sequence is CSVAGASSYEQYF. DNA of the CDR3: TGCAGCGTTGCGGGGGCAAGCTCCTACGAGCAGTACTTC. V usage is TRBV29-1 and J usage is TRBJ2-7; D tentatively reads TRBD1 or TRBD2 (6 bases each). Germline V gene lookup returns CDR1 SQVTM and CDR2 ANQGSEA. The length of the CDR3 is 13 residues. V was clipped by 4 bases and J by 0 bases, with 10 bases between them.

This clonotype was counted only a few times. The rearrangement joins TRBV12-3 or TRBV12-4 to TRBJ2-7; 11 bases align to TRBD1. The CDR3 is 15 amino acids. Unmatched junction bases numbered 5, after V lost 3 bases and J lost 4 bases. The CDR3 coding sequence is TGTGCCAGCAGTTTCTCGGACAGGGGGCTGTACGAGCAGTACTTC. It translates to CASSFSDRGLYEQYF.

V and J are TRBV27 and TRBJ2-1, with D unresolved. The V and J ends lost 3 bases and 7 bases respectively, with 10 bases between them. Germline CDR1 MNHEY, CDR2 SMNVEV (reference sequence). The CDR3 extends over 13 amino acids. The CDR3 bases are TGTGCCAGCAGTTTCAGTGTTGGTAATGAGCAGTTCTTC. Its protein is CASSFSVGNEQFF.

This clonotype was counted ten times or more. CDR3 DNA: TGTGCCAGCAGCCAAGTTCTGGGACAGGGGTCCTTAGCGGGTGAGCAGTTCTTC. This gives the protein CASSQVLGQGSLAGEQFF. The chain carries TRBV4-2 and TRBJ2-1; 10 nucleotides agree with TRBD1. The CDR3 loop spans 18 amino acids. Losses at the gene ends were 1 base for V and 9 bases for J; bases not matched to a gene: 15. Germline V CDR1 and CDR2: LGHNA, YNFKEQ.

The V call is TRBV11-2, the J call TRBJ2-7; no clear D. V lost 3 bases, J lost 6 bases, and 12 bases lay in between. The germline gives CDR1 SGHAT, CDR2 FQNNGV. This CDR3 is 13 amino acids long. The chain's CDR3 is CASSFGVASEQYF. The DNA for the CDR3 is TGTGCCAGCAGCTTTGGGGTCGCCTCCGAGCAGTACTTC.

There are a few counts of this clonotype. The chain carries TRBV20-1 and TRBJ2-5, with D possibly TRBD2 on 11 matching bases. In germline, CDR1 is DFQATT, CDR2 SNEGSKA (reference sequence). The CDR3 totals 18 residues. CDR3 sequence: CSFGGDRGLADEGETQYF. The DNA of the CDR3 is TGCAGCTTTGGGGGGGACAGGGGACTAGCGGATGAGGGGGAGACCCAGTACTTC.

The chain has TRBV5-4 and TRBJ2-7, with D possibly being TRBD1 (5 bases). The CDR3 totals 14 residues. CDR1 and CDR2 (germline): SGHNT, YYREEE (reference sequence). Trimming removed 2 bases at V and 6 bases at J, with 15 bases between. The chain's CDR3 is CASSFGQRASEQYF. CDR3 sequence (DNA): TGTGCCAGCAGCTTCGGACAAAGAGCCTCCGAGCAGTACTTC.

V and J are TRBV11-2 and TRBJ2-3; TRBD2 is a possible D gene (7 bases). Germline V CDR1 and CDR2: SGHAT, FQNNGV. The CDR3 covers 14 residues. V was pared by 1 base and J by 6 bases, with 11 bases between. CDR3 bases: TGTGCCAGCAGCTTAGTGGGGGGGGGCGATACGCAGTATTTT. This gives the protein CASSLVGGGDTQYF.

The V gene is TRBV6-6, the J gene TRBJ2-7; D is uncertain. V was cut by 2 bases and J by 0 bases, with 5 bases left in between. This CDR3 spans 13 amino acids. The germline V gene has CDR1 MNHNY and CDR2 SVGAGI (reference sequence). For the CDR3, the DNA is TGTGCCAGCAGTTACAGTATCTCCTACGAGCAGTACTTC. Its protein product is CASSYSISYEQYF.

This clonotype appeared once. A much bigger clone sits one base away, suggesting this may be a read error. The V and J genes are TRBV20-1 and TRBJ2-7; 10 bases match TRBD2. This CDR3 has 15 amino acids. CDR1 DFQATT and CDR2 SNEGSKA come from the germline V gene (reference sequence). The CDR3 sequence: CSARASSGSTYEEYF. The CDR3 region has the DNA TGCAGTGCTAGAGCCTCTAGCGGGAGTACCTACGAGGAGTACTTC.

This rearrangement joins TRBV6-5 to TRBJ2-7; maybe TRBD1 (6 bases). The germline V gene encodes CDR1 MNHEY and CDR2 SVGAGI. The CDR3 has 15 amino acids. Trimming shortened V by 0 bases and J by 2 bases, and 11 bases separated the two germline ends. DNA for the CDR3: TGTGCCAGCAGTTACTCCCGAGGGGACACCTACGAGCAGTACTTC. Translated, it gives CASSYSRGDTYEQYF.

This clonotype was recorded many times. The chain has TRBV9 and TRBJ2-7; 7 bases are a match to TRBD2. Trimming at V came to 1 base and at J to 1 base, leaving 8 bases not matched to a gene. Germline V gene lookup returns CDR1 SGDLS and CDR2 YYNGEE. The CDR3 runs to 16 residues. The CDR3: CASSVSSGRESYEQYF. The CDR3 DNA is TGTGCCAGCAGCGTATCGAGTGGGCGGGAGTCCTACGAGCAGTACTTC. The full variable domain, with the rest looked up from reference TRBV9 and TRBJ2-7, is DSGVTQTPKHLITATGQRVTLRCSPRSGDLSVYWYQQSLDQGLQFLIQYYNGEERAKGNILERFSAQQFPDLHSELNLSSLELGDSALYFCASSVSSGRESYEQYFGPGTRLTVT.

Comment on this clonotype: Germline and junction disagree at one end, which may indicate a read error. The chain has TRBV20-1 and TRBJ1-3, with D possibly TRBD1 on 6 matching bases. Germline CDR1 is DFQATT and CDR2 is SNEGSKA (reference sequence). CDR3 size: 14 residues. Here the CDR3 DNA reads TGCAGTCCAAAACAGGGCCAAGCTGGGAACACCATATATTTT. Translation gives CSPKQGQAGNTIYF.

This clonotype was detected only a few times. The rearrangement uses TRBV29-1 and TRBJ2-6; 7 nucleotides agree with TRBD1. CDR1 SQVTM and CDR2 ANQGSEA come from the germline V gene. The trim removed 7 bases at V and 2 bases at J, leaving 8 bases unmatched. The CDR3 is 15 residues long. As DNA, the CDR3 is TGCAGCGCAAGGACAGGAGCAGCTGGGGCCAACGTCCTGACTTTC. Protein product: CSARTGAAGANVLTF.

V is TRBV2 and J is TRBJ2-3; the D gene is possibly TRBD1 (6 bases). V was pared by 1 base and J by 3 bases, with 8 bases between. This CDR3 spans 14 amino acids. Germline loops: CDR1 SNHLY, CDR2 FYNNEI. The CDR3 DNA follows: TGTGCCAGCAGTGAAGAAGGGGGAACAGATACGCAGTATTTT. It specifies CASSEEGGTDTQYF.

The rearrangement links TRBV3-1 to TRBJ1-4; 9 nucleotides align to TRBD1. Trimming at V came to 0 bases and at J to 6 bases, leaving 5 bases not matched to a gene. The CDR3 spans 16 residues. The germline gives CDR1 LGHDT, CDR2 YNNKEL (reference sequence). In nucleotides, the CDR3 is TGTGCCAGCAGCCAAGATGGACAGGGGAGGGATGAAAAACTGTTTTTT. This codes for CASSQDGQGRDEKLFF.

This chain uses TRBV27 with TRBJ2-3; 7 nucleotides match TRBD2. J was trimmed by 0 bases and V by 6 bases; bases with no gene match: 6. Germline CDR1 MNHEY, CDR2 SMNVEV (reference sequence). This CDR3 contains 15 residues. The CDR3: CASSLGLTSTDTQYF. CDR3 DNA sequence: TGTGCCAGCAGCCTGGGACTAACTAGCACAGATACGCAGTATTTT.

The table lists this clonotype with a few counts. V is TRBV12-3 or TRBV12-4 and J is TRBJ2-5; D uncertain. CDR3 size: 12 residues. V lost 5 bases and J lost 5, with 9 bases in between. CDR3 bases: TGTGCCAGCAGTCCGGCAGGCGAGACCCAGTACTTC. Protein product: CASSPAGETQYF.

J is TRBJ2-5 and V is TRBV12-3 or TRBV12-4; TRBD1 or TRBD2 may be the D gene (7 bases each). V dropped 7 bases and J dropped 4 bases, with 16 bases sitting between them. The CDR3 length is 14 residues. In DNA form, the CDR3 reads TGTGCCAGCACTTCCGGGGGGACAGTAGAGACCCAGTACTTC. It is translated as CASTSGGTVETQYF.